The TCR beta chain under discussion was sequenced for a study of T-cell reconstitution after alpha-beta-depleted transplantation in children. The V end was cut by 4 bases, the J end by 0 bases, with 13 bases between. This CDR3 comprises 16 residues. Germline-derived CDR1 and CDR2 are LGHDT and YNNKEL (reference sequence). Unique molecular identifiers were incorporated when the TCRbeta library was constructed. One entry per CDR3 protein results from TCRdb running MiXCR on the PCR reads. The table has about 980,000 distinct CDR3 sequences, roughly 31% seen once; the top ten hold more than 25%. This receptor was obtained from a boy under two years old who had a stem cell transplant for SCID, so the T cells may come from the graft donor. The rearrangement uses TRBV3-1 and TRBJ2-1; D not resolved. Specimen: PBMCs, mostly from graft donor cells, collected 360 days after TCRalphabeta/CD19-depleted stem cell transplant. CDR3 sequence (DNA): TGTGCCAGCAGCCGCCCCCCCGCGCCCTCCTACAATGAGCAGTTCTTC. This translates into CASSRPPAPSYNEQFF.